Below, 25 T cell receptor beta chains from the same sample are listed, as sequenced in a study of cytomegalovirus exposure and HLA in healthy donors. With 60 Vbeta and 13 Jbeta primers, the PCR was carried out. Data came from immunoSEQ multiplex PCR; TCRdb stores just in-frame clones and leaves some out. The sample lists about 69,000 clones, roughly 71% occurring once. The sequencing input was PBMCs. The origin of the receptors is an older woman in good health and CMV-seropositive.

This chain joins TRBV14 and TRBJ2-2, with 7 bases identical to TRBD1. Germline V CDR1 and CDR2: SGHDN, FVKESK. J was trimmed by 7 bases and V by 4 bases; bases with no gene match: 6. The CDR3 length is 14 residues. The DNA of the CDR3 is TGTGCCAGCAGCCGAAACAGGGGTTTCGGGGAGCTGTTTTTT. The encoded protein is CASSRNRGFGELFF.

The chain has TRBV12-5 and TRBJ2-7, with D tentatively TRBD1 (5 bases). The V and J ends lost 1 base and 2 bases respectively, with 9 bases between them. The CDR3 extends over 14 amino acids. CDR1 LGHNT and CDR2 FRNRAP come from the germline V gene. The CDR3 bases are TGTGCTAGTGGTTTGGCCAGGGTGCCCTACGAGCAGTACTTC. Encoded protein: CASGLARVPYEQYF.

In this sample, this clone turned up a few times. V is TRBV2 and J is TRBJ2-2; TRBD2 matches 11 bases. Germline values: CDR1 SNHLY, CDR2 FYNNEI. The CDR3 sequence is 17 residues long. Germline trimming cut 4 bases from V and 4 bases from J; bases unmatched to any gene: 8. The CDR3 DNA sequence: TGTGCCAGCAGTGCCCATAGCGGGGGGGCCGGCACCGGGGAGCTGTTTTTT. Amino acid sequence: CASSAHSGGAGTGELFF.

The rearrangement joins TRBV12-5 to TRBJ1-5; D gene ambiguous. The CDR3 is 12 amino acids. Germline-derived CDR1 and CDR2 are LGHNT and FRNRAP. V lost 1 base to trimming and J lost 7 bases, with 5 bases between them. DNA for the CDR3: TGTGCTAGTGGTTTGGGTAGACAGCCCCAGCATTTT. Translating it yields CASGLGRQPQHF.

The CDR3 nucleotides read TGCGCCAGCAGTTCCCCTGACTGGTTCTACAATGAGCAGTTCTTC. Translating gives CASSSPDWFYNEQFF. J is TRBJ2-1 and V is TRBV5-1; no clear D. V dropped 5 bases and J dropped 3 bases, with 15 bases sitting between them. Germline-derived CDR1 and CDR2 are SGHRS and YFSETQ. The CDR3 has 15 residues.

The CDR3 bases are TGTGCCAGCAGCTTGGATGCCGGGAGGGCGGATACGCAGTATTTT. It codes for CASSLDAGRADTQYF. This rearrangement joins TRBV5-4 to TRBJ2-3; 8 bases line up with TRBD2. The CDR3 covers 15 residues. CDR1 and CDR2 from the germline V gene are SGHNT and YYREEE (reference sequence). The trim removed 0 bases at V and 6 bases at J, leaving 6 bases unmatched.

The chain has TRBV6-6 and TRBJ1-3; D not certain. This CDR3 is 15 amino acids long. Trimming took 6 bases from V and 0 from J, leaving 12 bases between them. Per germline, CDR1 MNHNY and CDR2 SVGAGI (reference sequence). DNA of the CDR3: TGTGCCAGCAGCTACGGGGAGAGCTCTGGAAACACCATATATTTT. Amino acid sequence: CASSYGESSGNTIYF.

This chain uses TRBV6-1 with TRBJ1-5; tentative D call: TRBD1 (5 bases). V was trimmed by 8 bases and J by 0 bases, leaving 11 bases between them. CDR1 and CDR2 from the germline V gene are MNHNS and SASEGT. The CDR3 sequence is 14 residues long. CDR3 DNA sequence: TGTGCCAGCCGCGGGGCGGGTAGCAATCAGCCCCAGCATTTT. Amino acids: CASRGAGSNQPQHF.

The table lists this clone with a few counts. The chain carries TRBV19 and TRBJ1-1, with TRBD1 as a possible D gene (6 bases). The V gene's germline CDR1 is LNHDA and CDR2 SQIVND (reference sequence). This CDR3 spans 15 amino acids. Deletions cut 10 bases from V and 3 bases from J, with 21 bases between. The CDR3 DNA is TGTGCCACTACCCAGGGAAAGGGGGTCTACACTGAAGCTTTCTTT. Its protein is CATTQGKGVYTEAFF. Complete variable domain (other parts from reference TRBV19 and TRBJ1-1): DGGITQSPKYLFRKEGQNVTLSCEQNLNHDAMYWYRQDPGQGLRLIYYSQIVNDFQKGDIAEGYSVSREKKESFPLTVTSAQKNPTAFYLCATTQGKGVYTEAFFGQGTRLTVV.

The chain has TRBV2 and TRBJ2-7, with D perhaps matching TRBD1 (5 bases). Germline-derived CDR1 and CDR2 are SNHLY and FYNNEI. This CDR3 is 16 amino acids long. V was trimmed by 2 bases and J by 3 bases, leaving 17 bases between them. The CDR3 bases are TGTGCCAGCAGTGAACAGGGTAAAGGTTTATTCTACGAGCAGTACTTC. It translates to CASSEQGKGLFYEQYF.

V usage is TRBV7-8 and J usage is TRBJ2-3, with 12 bases identical to TRBD2. This CDR3 is 16 amino acids long. In germline, CDR1 is SGHVS, CDR2 FQNEAQ. V gave up 4 bases and J gave up 5 bases; unmatched junction bases: 7. In DNA, the CDR3 is TGTGCCAGCAGCTCCCGACTAGCGGGGGCGAAAGATACGCAGTATTTT. It yields the protein CASSSRLAGAKDTQYF.

The chain links TRBV4-1 to TRBJ1-1, with 8 bases fitting TRBD1. This CDR3 is built from 16 residues. The trim removed 0 bases at V and 9 bases at J, leaving 12 bases unmatched. CDR1 and CDR2 from the germline V gene are MGHRA and YSYEKL. The CDR3 DNA reads as TGCGCCAGCAGCCAAGATTGGACAGGGTTTTTCGGAAAAGCTTTCTTT. Residues: CASSQDWTGFFGKAFF.

The CDR3 DNA reads as TGTGCCAGTAGTACGGGACTAGCGGGAATCTATGAGCAGTTCTTC. Encoded protein: CASSTGLAGIYEQFF. This rearrangement joins TRBV19 to TRBJ2-1; 13 nucleotides agree with TRBD2. Losses at the gene ends were 4 bases for V and 8 bases for J; bases not matched to a gene: 5. The CDR3 totals 15 residues. The germline V gene encodes CDR1 LNHDA and CDR2 SQIVND (reference sequence). The full variable domain, rest sourced from reference TRBV19 and TRBJ2-1, is DGGITQSPKYLFRKEGQNVTLSCEQNLNHDAMYWYRQDPGQGLRLIYYSQIVNDFQKGDIAEGYSVSREKKESFPLTVTSAQKNPTAFYLCASSTGLAGIYEQFFGPGTRLTVL.

The genes are TRBV16 and TRBJ2-7; TRBD1 agrees at 9 bases. J gave up 0 bases and V 4 bases, and 7 bases lay outside the gene matches. The CDR3 extends over 16 amino acids. Germline lookup yields CDR1 KGHSY and CDR2 FQNENV. The CDR3 DNA reads as TGTGCCAGCAGCCTCCTAGGGACAGGGAGCTCCTACGAGCAGTACTTC. It translates to CASSLLGTGSSYEQYF.

The chain couples TRBV19 to TRBJ2-2; TRBD2 might be the D (6 bases). V was clipped by 1 base and J by 1 base, with 10 bases between them. This CDR3 spans 16 amino acids. Germline CDR1 LNHDA, CDR2 SQIVND (reference sequence). CDR3 sequence: CASSIVPGVNTGELFF. CDR3 sequence (DNA): TGTGCCAGTAGTATAGTTCCGGGGGTGAACACCGGGGAGCTGTTTTTT. The whole variable domain, filled in from reference TRBV19 and TRBJ2-2, reads DGGITQSPKYLFRKEGQNVTLSCEQNLNHDAMYWYRQDPGQGLRLIYYSQIVNDFQKGDIAEGYSVSREKKESFPLTVTSAQKNPTAFYLCASSIVPGVNTGELFFGEGSRLTVL.

The V and J genes are TRBV7-3 and TRBJ2-3; D gene uncertain. The CDR3 loop spans 13 amino acids. Germline loops: CDR1 SGHTA, CDR2 FQGTGA. V shed 2 bases and J shed 0 bases, with 3 bases lying between them. The CDR3: CASSLGSTDTQYF. The CDR3 nucleotides read TGTGCCAGCAGCTTAGGCAGCACAGATACGCAGTATTTT.

The chain employs TRBV2 and TRBJ1-1, with 7 bases fitting TRBD1. Germline CDR1 and CDR2: SNHLY and FYNNEI. The CDR3 totals 16 residues. Germline trimming cut 6 bases from V and 6 bases from J; bases unmatched to any gene: 16. The CDR3 sequence: CASSNNRGLFGSEAFF. The CDR3 bases are TGTGCCAGCAGCAACAACAGGGGACTCTTCGGGTCTGAAGCTTTCTTT.

This clone was observed a few times. The junction shows a germline mismatch at one end, possibly a read error. The CDR3 DNA is TGTGCCTGGAGTGGGACAGGGGGCGCCTTGAATTTT. Protein product: CAWSGTGGALNF. The rearrangement links TRBV30 to TRBJ1-5; 11 bases are a match to TRBD1. The germline V gene encodes CDR1 GTSNPN and CDR2 SVGIG (reference sequence). This CDR3 region has 12 residues.

This chain connects TRBV6-6 to TRBJ1-4; 10 bases line up with TRBD1. Germline loops: CDR1 MNHNY, CDR2 SVGAGI (reference sequence). The length of the CDR3 is 14 residues. Trimming took 6 bases from V and 7 from J; bases not matched to a gene: 5. The CDR3 loop is CASRTGGEAEKLFF. The CDR3 DNA sequence: TGTGCCAGCAGGACAGGGGGCGAGGCTGAAAAACTGTTTTTT.

The chain employs TRBV29-1 and TRBJ1-2, with D unclear. V was pared by 7 bases and J by 8 bases, with 17 bases between. Germline lookup yields CDR1 SQVTM and CDR2 ANQGSEA. The CDR3 loop spans 12 amino acids. Here the CDR3 reads CSASGVGWGYTF. The CDR3 region has the DNA TGCAGCGCCTCCGGGGTGGGCTGGGGCTACACCTTC.

The CDR3 region has the DNA TGTGCCAGCAGTTATGTACAGGGCACCGCCGAGGCTTTCTTT. Protein sequence: CASSYVQGTAEAFF. V gene TRBV6-6 combines with J gene TRBJ1-1; D might be TRBD1 (6 bases). The V gene lost 3 bases and the J gene lost 11 bases, with 19 bases spanning the gap. Germline V gene data show CDR1 as MNHNY and CDR2 as SVGAGI (reference sequence). CDR3 size: 14 residues.

This clone came up a few times. This chain joins TRBV5-1 and TRBJ1-5; 7 bases agree with TRBD1. J lost 7 bases, V lost 0 bases, and 4 bases had no gene match. From germline, CDR1 is SGHRS and CDR2 YFSETQ. This CDR3 is 14 amino acids long. The CDR3 DNA is TGCGCCAGCAGCTTGGGGCAGGGGGAACAGCCCCAGCATTTT. Its translation is CASSLGQGEQPQHF.

This clone was detected once. This chain links TRBV2 with TRBJ1-2; TRBD1 aligns across 7 bases. The CDR3 loop spans 14 amino acids. The V gene end was trimmed by 3 bases and the J gene end by 2 bases; junction bases not matched to a gene: 3. Germline V gene sequence: CDR1 SNHLY, CDR2 FYNNEI. The CDR3 nucleotides read TGTGCCAGCAGTGAGGGCAGGGGGAACTATGGCTACACCTTC. This gives the protein CASSEGRGNYGYTF.

V usage is TRBV5-1 and J usage is TRBJ1-2, with no clear D. The germline CDR1 and CDR2 sequences are SGHRS and YFSETQ. V lost 0 bases and J 6 bases, leaving 12 bases between the germline ends. The CDR3 length is 14 residues. CDR3 sequence (DNA): TGCGCCAGCAGCTTGGAGTCAGCGGGTAATGGCTACACCTTC. This sequence encodes CASSLESAGNGYTF.

This clone has just one count. The chain recombines TRBV28 with TRBJ2-3, with D maybe TRBD1 (6 bases). This CDR3 contains 14 residues. Trimming cost V 4 bases and J 2 bases, with 10 bases left between them. The V gene's germline CDR1 is MDHEN and CDR2 SYDVKM. The CDR3 coding sequence is TGTGCCAGCAGTTCGACAGGTTCCACAGATACGCAGTATTTT. Protein sequence: CASSSTGSTDTQYF.